This T cell receptor (beta chain) stems from a study of cytomegalovirus exposure and HLA in healthy donors. Study-level background: Around 80 million unique TCR sequences came from HLA-typed donors in an early release. General study results and limits: According to reports, the classifier identified cytomegalovirus status with high specificity and sensitivity.

The CDR3 has 15 amino acids. CDR1 SGHTA and CDR2 FQGNSA come from the germline V gene. The ends lost 1 base at V and 2 bases at J; junction bases unmatched: 3. A note on this clone: Its matching antigen is unknown.

The study ran its PCR with 60 Vbeta and 13 Jbeta primers. Methods used by the authors: Unique TCR beta chains totaled some 80 million in a later count, with roughly 10 million of them shared. Assay used: immunoSEQ multiplex PCR; TCRdb lists only in-frame clones, some missing. From that table come the V and J calls and clone size; the DNA was used to work out D and trimming. The data show some 120,000 clones, 60% to 80% seen once. Sequencing used PBMCs. The receptor's source is a woman aged 45-65 years in good health and CMV-seronegative. The rearrangement links TRBV7-2 to TRBJ2-3; 7 bases map to TRBD2. The CDR3 reads CASSLDLAATDTQYF. In nucleotides, the CDR3 is TGTGCCAGCAGCTTAGACCTAGCGGCCACAGATACGCAGTATTTT.